Listed below are T cell receptor beta chains from one sample, sequenced in a study of cytomegalovirus exposure and HLA in healthy donors. Method: immunoSEQ multiplex PCR; TCRdb's copy keeps in-frame clones and lacks some. Of about 99,000 clones in the sample, roughly 79% were seen once. The sequenced sample was PBMCs. These receptors all stem from a man in his 60s in good health and CMV-seropositive. Both conserved end residues are part of each CDR3. The D gene is left open where the match is weak. Size is stated for part of the rows, as once, few or many counts, or as a class when the clone is expanded.

j_call	d_call	v_call	clone_size	cdr3_aa	cdr3_nt
TRBJ1-1	-	TRBV5-1	-	CASSLIRGADTEAFF	TGCGCCAGCAGCTTGATCAGGGGCGCGGACACTGAAGCTTTCTTT
TRBJ2-7	TRBD1	TRBV29-1	-	CSVGDSTYEQYF	TGCAGCGTTGGGGACAGCACCTACGAGCAGTACTTC
TRBJ1-5	-	TRBV6-1	few	CASSEAGGNQPQHF	TGTGCCAGCAGTGAAGCGGGAGGGAATCAGCCCCAGCATTTT
TRBJ1-5	TRBD1	TRBV18	once	CASSPPGQGHQPQHF	TGTGCCAGCTCACCTCCGGGACAGGGGCATCAGCCCCAGCATTTT
TRBJ2-7	TRBD1	TRBV15	-	CATSADRGLYEQYF	TGTGCCACCAGCGCGGACAGGGGGTTATACGAGCAGTACTTC
TRBJ2-3	-	TRBV5-1	-	CASSSRSNTDTQYF	TGCGCCAGCAGCTCCAGAAGTAACACAGATACGCAGTATTTT
TRBJ1-1	-	TRBV18	-	CASSPLVANTEAFF	TGTGCCAGCTCACCCCTGGTTGCGAATACTGAAGCTTTCTTT
TRBJ1-2	TRBD1	TRBV30	-	CAWSHTGVGGYTF	TGTGCCTGGAGTCATACAGGGGTCGGTGGCTACACCTTC
TRBJ2-3	TRBD2	TRBV6-1	once	CASSGTGLADTQYF	TGTGCCAGCAGTGGCACCGGACTAGCAGATACGCAGTATTTT
TRBJ2-7	-	TRBV6-6	-	CASILGQGSYEQYF	-
TRBJ1-2	-	TRBV9	-	CASSGEGIQGTYGYTF	TGTGCCAGCAGCGGCGAGGGTATACAGGGCACCTATGGCTACACCTTC
TRBJ2-7	TRBD2	TRBV19	-	CASSIGLAGTYEQYF	TGTGCCAGTAGTATAGGACTAGCGGGGACCTACGAGCAGTACTTC
TRBJ2-5	TRBD1	TRBV7-3	-	CASSLVGTGQETQYF	TGTGCCAGCAGCTTAGTAGGGACAGGACAAGAGACCCAGTACTTC
TRBJ1-3	-	TRBV6-1	-	CASRIHSGNTIYF	TGTGCCAGCAGAATTCACTCTGGAAACACCATATATTTT
TRBJ1-3	-	TRBV5-1	-	CASGPGQSGNTIYF	TGCGCCAGCGGACCCGGACAGTCCGGAAACACCATATATTTT
TRBJ2-7	TRBD1	TRBV2	-	CASRGTGAHEQYF	TGTGCCAGCAGGGGGACAGGGGCCCACGAGCAGTACTTC
TRBJ2-1	TRBD1	TRBV5-1	-	CASSYTDRDHNEQFF	TGCGCCAGCAGCTACACCGACAGGGACCACAATGAGCAGTTCTTC
TRBJ2-1	TRBD1	TRBV2	-	CASEEETGFHNEQFF	TGTGCCAGCGAGGAGGAGACAGGGTTCCACAATGAGCAGTTCTTC
TRBJ1-1	-	TRBV27	once	CASSLGLGRRASSEAFF	TGTGCCAGCAGTTTAGGATTGGGACGGAGGGCATCTTCTGAAGCTTTCTTT
TRBJ1-2	-	TRBV5-6	-	CASSFDRPYGYTF	TGTGCCAGCAGCTTTGACAGGCCCTATGGCTACACCTTC
TRBJ2-1	TRBD1	TRBV9	-	CASSVKGGSDNEQFF	TGTGCCAGCAGCGTCAAAGGGGGCAGTGACAATGAGCAGTTCTTC
TRBJ1-3	-	TRBV7-2	-	CASSQGSGNTIYF	TGTGCCAGCAGCCAGGGATCCGGAAACACCATATATTTT
TRBJ2-5	TRBD1	TRBV4-3	-	CASSQDGTDEQYF	TGCGCCAGCAGCCAAGACGGGACAGATGAGCAGTACTTC
TRBJ1-1	TRBD1	TRBV9	once	CASSLLRDRGLYTEAFF	TGTGCCAGCAGCCTTCTCCGGGACAGGGGGCTTTACACTGAAGCTTTCTTT
TRBJ1-1	-	TRBV6-5	few	CASSSATGGYTEAFF	TGTGCCAGCAGTTCCGCTACGGGGGGATACACTGAAGCTTTCTTT
TRBJ1-4	-	TRBV11-2	-	CASSPGQGEKLFF	TGTGCCAGCAGCCCCGGACAAGGGGAAAAACTGTTTTTT
TRBJ2-2	TRBD1	TRBV4-3	-	CASSQAGTVYTGELFF	TGCGCCAGCAGCCAAGCCGGGACAGTATACACCGGGGAGCTGTTTTTT
TRBJ2-1	-	TRBV6-5	-	CASRRDPHRNEQFF	TGTGCCAGCAGGCGGGACCCACACAGGAATGAGCAGTTCTTC
TRBJ1-6	TRBD1	TRBV25-1	-	CASSAHGTGANSPLHF	TGTGCCAGCAGTGCTCACGGGACAGGGGCTAATTCACCCCTCCACTTT
TRBJ2-6	-	TRBV18	few	CASSARELSGANVLTF	TGTGCCAGCTCGGCCCGGGAGCTCTCTGGGGCCAACGTCCTGACTTTC
TRBJ2-5	TRBD1	TRBV28	-	CASSHDRGPNRGKTQYF	TGTGCCAGCAGTCACGACAGGGGGCCTAATCGGGGGAAGACCCAGTACTTC
TRBJ2-2	-	TRBV11-3	-	CASSTRPGSPGAGELFF	TGTGCCAGCAGCACCCGTCCCGGGTCCCCTGGCGCCGGGGAGCTGTTTTTT
TRBJ2-1	-	TRBV13	-	CASSLGLLSSSYNEQFF	TGTGCCAGCAGCCTGGGGCTCCTTTCCTCTTCCTACAATGAGCAGTTCTTC
TRBJ1-2	-	TRBV19	-	CASSTQQGAYGYTF	TGTGCCAGTAGTACTCAACAGGGTGCCTATGGCTACACCTTC
TRBJ2-3	TRBD2	TRBV2	-	CASSGLAGGQDTQYF	TGTGCCAGCAGTGGACTAGCGGGGGGGCAAGATACGCAGTATTTT
TRBJ2-5	-	TRBV7-9	once	CSSSPGGKQETQYF	TGTTCCAGCAGCCCAGGGGGGAAGCAAGAGACCCAGTACTTC
TRBJ1-1	TRBD1	TRBV9	-	CASSARQGAGTEAFF	TGTGCCAGCAGCGCCCGACAGGGGGCTGGTACTGAAGCTTTCTTT
TRBJ2-7	TRBD2	TRBV7-9	-	CASSLASGGYEQYF	TGTGCCAGCAGCTTAGCCAGCGGGGGGTACGAGCAGTACTTC
TRBJ1-2	-	TRBV19	-	CASSSQGGGGYGYTF	TGTGCCAGTAGTTCCCAGGGAGGGGGTGGCTACGGCTACACCTTC
TRBJ1-3	TRBD1	TRBV5-1	-	CASSPQGASGNTIYF	TGCGCCAGCAGCCCACAGGGGGCTTCTGGAAACACCATATATTTT
TRBJ2-1	-	TRBV11-2	once	CASSLAGFTGNEQFF	TGTGCCAGCAGCTTAGCCGGGTTTACGGGAAATGAGCAGTTCTTC
TRBJ2-1	-	TRBV19	once	CASTAGGSSYNEQFF	TGTGCCAGTACCGCAGGAGGGAGCTCCTACAATGAGCAGTTCTTC
TRBJ2-4	-	TRBV15	-	CATSREGGGVDIQYF	TGTGCCACCAGCAGAGAGGGGGGTGGAGTGGACATTCAGTACTTC
TRBJ1-2	TRBD1	TRBV19	-	CASSITGANGYTF	TGTGCCAGTAGTATAACAGGGGCCAATGGCTACACCTTC
TRBJ1-1	-	TRBV7-3	-	CASSNRGAAEAFF	TGTGCCAGCAGCAACCGCGGGGCAGCTGAAGCTTTCTTT
TRBJ2-3	-	TRBV28	-	CASSFRGSDTQYF	TGTGCCAGCAGTTTCCGAGGTTCAGATACGCAGTATTTT
TRBJ1-1	TRBD1	TRBV5-6	-	CASIPPGQGANGNTEAFF	TGTGCCAGCATCCCACCGGGACAGGGGGCTAATGGGAACACTGAAGCTTTCTTT
TRBJ1-5	-	TRBV21-1	-	CASSKGTGLNQPQHF	TGTGCCAGCAGCAAAGGGACAGGCTTGAATCAGCCCCAGCATTTT
TRBJ2-7	-	TRBV27	-	CASSQGGYEQCF	TGTGCCAGCAGCCAAGGAGGTTACGAGCAGTGCTTC
TRBJ2-1	-	TRBV4-2	-	CASSQEGQGQLNEQFF	TGTGCCAGCAGCCAAGAGGGCCAAGGACAGCTCAATGAGCAGTTCTTC
TRBJ2-1	TRBD2	TRBV6-4	-	CASSATLAGGFDEQFF	TGTGCCAGCAGTGCCACACTAGCGGGGGGGTTCGATGAGCAGTTCTTC
TRBJ2-1	TRBD1	TRBV10-1	-	CASSEIGQGRNEQFF	TGCGCCAGCAGTGAGATAGGACAGGGGAGGAATGAGCAGTTCTTC
TRBJ1-1	-	TRBV15	few	CATSRPDSPEAFF	TGTGCCACCAGCAGACCCGACAGTCCAGAAGCTTTCTTT
TRBJ2-2	-	TRBV7-3	-	CATIPGGGRNTGELFF	TGTGCCACCATCCCTGGGGGGGGGCGAAACACCGGGGAGCTGTTTTTT
TRBJ1-2	-	TRBV10-3	-	CAISEWSGQPNYGYTF	TGTGCCATCAGTGAGTGGTCAGGGCAGCCTAACTATGGCTACACCTTC
TRBJ2-1	-	TRBV30	-	CAWSVRLGHEQFF	TGTGCCTGGAGTGTACGGTTGGGGCATGAGCAGTTCTTC
TRBJ1-4	TRBD1	TRBV18	once	CASSPPNRGVATNEKLFF	TGTGCCAGCTCACCACCTAACAGGGGTGTTGCAACTAATGAAAAACTGTTTTTT
TRBJ2-3	-	TRBV18	few	CASSPLGQNPTDTQYF	TGTGCCAGCTCACCGCTCGGACAGAACCCCACAGATACGCAGTATTTT